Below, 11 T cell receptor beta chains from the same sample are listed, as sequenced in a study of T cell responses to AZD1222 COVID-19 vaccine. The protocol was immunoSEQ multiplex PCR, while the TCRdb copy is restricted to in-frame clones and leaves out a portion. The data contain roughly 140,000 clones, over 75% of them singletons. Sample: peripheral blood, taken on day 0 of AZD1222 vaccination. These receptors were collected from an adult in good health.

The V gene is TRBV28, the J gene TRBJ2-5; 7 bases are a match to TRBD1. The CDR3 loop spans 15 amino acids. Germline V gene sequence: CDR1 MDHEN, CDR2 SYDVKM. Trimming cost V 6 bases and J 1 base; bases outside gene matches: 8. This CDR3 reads CASSLLGTVQETQYF. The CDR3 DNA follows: TGTGCCAGCAGCCTATTAGGGACAGTCCAAGAGACCCAGTACTTC.

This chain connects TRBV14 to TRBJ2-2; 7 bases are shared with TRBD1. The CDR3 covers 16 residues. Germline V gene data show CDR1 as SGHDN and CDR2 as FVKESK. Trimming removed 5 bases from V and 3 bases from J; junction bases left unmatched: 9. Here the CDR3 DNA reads TGTGCCAGCAGCGCAATGGGCACAGGGGACACCGGGGAGCTGTTTTTT. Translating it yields CASSAMGTGDTGELFF.

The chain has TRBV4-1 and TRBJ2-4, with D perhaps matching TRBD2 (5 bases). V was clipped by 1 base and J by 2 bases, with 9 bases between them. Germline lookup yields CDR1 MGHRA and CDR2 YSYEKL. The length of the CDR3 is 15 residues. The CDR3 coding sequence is TGCGCCAGCAGCCAAGTCGGGGTGTCCAAAAACATTCAGTACTTC. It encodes CASSQVGVSKNIQYF.

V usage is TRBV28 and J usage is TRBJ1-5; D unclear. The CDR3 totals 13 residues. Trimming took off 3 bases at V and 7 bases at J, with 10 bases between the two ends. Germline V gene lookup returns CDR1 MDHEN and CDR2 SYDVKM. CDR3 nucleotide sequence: TGTGCCAGCAGTTTCCGTCCGGGGCAGCCCCAGCATTTT. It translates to CASSFRPGQPQHF.

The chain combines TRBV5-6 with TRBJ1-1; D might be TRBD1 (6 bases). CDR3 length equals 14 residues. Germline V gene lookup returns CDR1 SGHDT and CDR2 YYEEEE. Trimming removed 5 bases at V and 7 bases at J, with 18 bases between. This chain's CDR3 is CASRDLTKGVEAFF. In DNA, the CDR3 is TGTGCCAGCAGAGATCTTACGAAGGGGGTTGAAGCTTTCTTT.

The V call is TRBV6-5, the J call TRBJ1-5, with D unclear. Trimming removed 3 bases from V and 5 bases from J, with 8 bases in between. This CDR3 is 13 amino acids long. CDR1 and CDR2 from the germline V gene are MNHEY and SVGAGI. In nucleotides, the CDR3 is TGTGCCAGCAGTTATATGATCGATCAGCCCCAGCATTTT. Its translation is CASSYMIDQPQHF.

CDR3 amino acids: CASSEGGGPYNEQFF. CDR3 sequence (DNA): TGTGCCAGCAGTGAAGGGGGGGGGCCCTACAATGAGCAGTTCTTC. The V and J genes are TRBV25-1 and TRBJ2-1, with D possibly matching TRBD2 (7 bases). The germline CDR1 and CDR2 sequences are MGHDK and SYGVNS. Trimming stripped 2 bases from V and 2 bases from J, with 10 bases between. This CDR3 comprises 15 residues.

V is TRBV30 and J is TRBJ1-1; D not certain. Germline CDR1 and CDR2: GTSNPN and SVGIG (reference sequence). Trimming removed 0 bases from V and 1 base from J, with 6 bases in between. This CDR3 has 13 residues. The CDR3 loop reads CAWSVGRNTEAFF. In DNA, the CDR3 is TGTGCCTGGAGTGTAGGTAGGAACACTGAAGCTTTCTTT.

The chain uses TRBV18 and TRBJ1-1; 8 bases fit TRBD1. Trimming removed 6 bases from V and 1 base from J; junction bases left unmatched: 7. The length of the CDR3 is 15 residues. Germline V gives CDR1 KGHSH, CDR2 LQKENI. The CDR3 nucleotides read TGTGCCAGCTCTTCCCCCGACAGGGGGAACACTGAAGCTTTCTTT. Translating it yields CASSSPDRGNTEAFF. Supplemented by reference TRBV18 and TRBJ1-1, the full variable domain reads NAGVMQNPRHLVRRRGQEARLRCSPMKGHSHVYWYRQLPEEGLKFMVYLQKENIIDESGMPKERFSAEFPKEGPSILRIQQVVRGDSAAYFCASSSPDRGNTEAFFGQGTRLTVV.

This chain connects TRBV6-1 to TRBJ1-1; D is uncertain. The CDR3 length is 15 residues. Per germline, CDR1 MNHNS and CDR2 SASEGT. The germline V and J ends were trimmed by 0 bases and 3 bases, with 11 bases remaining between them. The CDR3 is CASSEAASGDTEAFF. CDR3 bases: TGTGCCAGCAGTGAAGCAGCGTCAGGAGACACTGAAGCTTTCTTT.

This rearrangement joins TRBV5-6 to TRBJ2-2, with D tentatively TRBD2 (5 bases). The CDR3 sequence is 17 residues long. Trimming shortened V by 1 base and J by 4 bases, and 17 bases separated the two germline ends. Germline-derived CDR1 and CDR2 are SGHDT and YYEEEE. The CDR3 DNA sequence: TGTGCCAGCAGCTTGTTTGCGGGCCCCGTTGTCACCGGGGAGCTGTTTTTT. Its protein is CASSLFAGPVVTGELFF.